This entry lists 3 T cell receptor beta chains sequenced from one sample in a study of blood T cell repertoires in COVID-19. The method was immunoSEQ multiplex PCR; TCRdb's version includes in-frame clones alone and lacks a portion of them. The sample carries about 32,000 clones, 85% recorded once. The specimen sequenced was peripheral blood. The receptors were sampled from a man in his fifties or sixties with active or convalescent COVID-19.

The chain employs TRBV6-6 and TRBJ1-3; D is ambiguous. The germline gives CDR1 MNHNY, CDR2 SVGAGI (reference sequence). Trimming cost V 6 bases and J 1 base, with 13 bases left between them. The CDR3 is 15 residues long. CDR3: CASRSTGESGNTIYF. CDR3 coding DNA: TGTGCCAGCAGGTCGACCGGGGAATCTGGAAACACCATATATTTT.

The V gene is TRBV6-5, the J gene TRBJ2-7, with D perhaps TRBD2 (5 bases). The CDR3 loop spans 12 amino acids. From germline, CDR1 is MNHEY and CDR2 SVGAGI. With 6 bases removed from V and 4 bases from J, the gap between germline ends came to 10 bases. CDR3 bases: TGTGCCAGCAGCACTGAGGGTTACGAGCAGTACGTC. This codes for CASSTEGYEQYV.

The V gene is TRBV29-1, the J gene TRBJ2-3; 8 nucleotides align to TRBD1. J was trimmed by 2 bases and V by 4 bases; bases with no gene match: 2. The CDR3 has 13 residues. The germline V gene encodes CDR1 SQVTM and CDR2 ANQGSEA. CDR3 residues: CSVGQGFTDTQYF. The CDR3 bases are TGCAGCGTTGGACAGGGGTTCACAGATACGCAGTATTTT.